In this sample, the clone carrying this T cell receptor (beta chain) turned up many times. Germline loops: CDR1 LNHDA, CDR2 SQIVND (reference sequence). Trimming left V 0 bases short and J 4 bases short, with 6 bases between. CDR3 size: 13 residues. This sample was included in a study of response to subunit inactivated influenza vaccine. One entry per CDR3 protein, called by TCRdb with MiXCR from the RT-PCR reads. The repertoire consists of 860,000 or so distinct CDR3 sequences, with 21% occurring once and the leading ten covering about a tenth. Source: PBMCs from blood, taken 5 days after vaccination. The sequence derives from a man aged 50-60 years who received an inactivated influenza vaccine. J is TRBJ2-5 and V is TRBV19, with D hard to call. CDR3 amino acids: CASSIDDGETQYF. CDR3 nucleotide sequence: TGTGCCAGTAGTATAGATGATGGAGAGACCCAGTACTTC.